The 13 T cell receptor beta chains listed next were all sequenced from one sample in a study of T cells in Graves' hyperthyroidism and ophthalmopathy. What was amplified from RNA transcripts were TCR beta CDR3 regions. Initially, a first-round RT-PCR of the TCR CDR3 employed the HTBI primer set. TCRdb used MiXCR to reprocess the multiplex PCR reads, holding one entry per CDR3 protein. The sample consists of under 350,000 distinct CDR3 sequences, roughly 18% of them appearing once. Sequencing input: blood. Every receptor here comes from a woman aged 45 to 65 with Graves' hyperthyroidism.

In this sample, this clonotype turned up a few times. The chain is built from TRBV2 and TRBJ1-5; 12 bases line up with TRBD1. Germline CDR1 and CDR2: SNHLY and FYNNEI. V lost 8 bases to trimming and J lost 6 bases; unmatched junction nucleotides: 5. This CDR3 is 14 amino acids long. As DNA, the CDR3 is TGTGCCAGCCGGGACAGGGGGCAGGGTCAGCCCCAGCATTTT. It yields the protein CASRDRGQGQPQHF.

The chain recombines TRBV11-1 with TRBJ2-5, with TRBD2 identical over 13 bases. The CDR3 has 18 amino acids. After removal of 5 bases from V and 5 bases from J, the junction contained 14 bases not matched to a gene. CDR1 is SGHAT and CDR2 is FQDESV in the germline V gene (reference sequence). The CDR3 DNA reads TGTGCCAGCAGCCTGGGACTAGCGGGGCGGCCCCTCCGGGAGACCCAGTACTTC. Translating gives CASSLGLAGRPLRETQYF. The variable domain in full, with the rest retrieved from reference TRBV11-1 and TRBJ2-5, is EAEVAQSPRYKITEKSQAVAFWCDPISGHATLYWYRQILGQGPELLVQFQDESVVDDSQLPKDRFSAERLKGVDSTLKIQPAELGDSAMYLCASSLGLAGRPLRETQYFGPGTRLLVL.

V gene TRBV4-1 combines with J gene TRBJ1-1; 10 nucleotides line up with TRBD1. Unmatched junction bases numbered 12, after V lost 3 bases and J lost 5 bases. This CDR3 has 17 amino acids. In germline, CDR1 is MGHRA, CDR2 YSYEKL. The CDR3 DNA follows: TGCGCCAGCAGCCATCTCGGACAGGGGGGGGGTGAGACTGAAGCTTTCTTT. Translating gives CASSHLGQGGGETEAFF.

This clonotype was seen at least ten times. The V and J genes are TRBV12-3 or TRBV12-4 and TRBJ1-2; D unclear. This CDR3 comprises 14 residues. Trimming left V 5 bases short and J 4 bases short, with 14 bases between. The CDR3 reads CASSGLGLGYGYTF. The CDR3 DNA reads as TGTGCCAGCAGTGGACTAGGTTTGGGCTATGGCTACACCTTC.

This chain links TRBV28 with TRBJ1-4, with a tentative D call TRBD1 (5 bases). The CDR3 consists of 15 residues. Trimming shortened V by 6 bases and J by 0 bases, and 11 bases separated the two germline ends. Germline V gene sequence: CDR1 MDHEN, CDR2 SYDVKM. The CDR3 sequence: CASRGETATNEKLFF. DNA for the CDR3: TGTGCCAGCAGGGGGGAGACCGCAACTAATGAAAAACTGTTTTTT.

The chain joins TRBV20-1 to TRBJ2-3; tentatively, D is TRBD1 (5 bases). V gave up 5 bases and J gave up 2 bases, with 14 bases separating them. Germline-derived CDR1 and CDR2 are DFQATT and SNEGSKA (reference sequence). The CDR3 sequence is 14 residues long. The CDR3 bases are TGCAGTGCTGATGGACACGACAACACAGATACGCAGTATTTT. This translates into CSADGHDNTDTQYF.

A few counts support this clonotype. V gene TRBV20-1 combines with J gene TRBJ2-5; D gene ambiguous. The ends were cut back, 3 bases at V and 2 bases at J, with 13 bases in the middle. Germline CDR1 is DFQATT and CDR2 is SNEGSKA (reference sequence). The CDR3 is made up of 14 amino acids. This CDR3 reads CSASLTQAQETQYF. CDR3 sequence (DNA): TGCAGTGCTAGCTTGACCCAGGCGCAAGAGACCCAGTACTTC.

V usage is TRBV30 and J usage is TRBJ2-3; TRBD1 matches 12 bases. Trimming cost V 5 bases and J 6 bases; bases outside gene matches: 6. CDR3 length: 14 residues. Germline V gene lookup returns CDR1 GTSNPN and CDR2 SVGIG (reference sequence). The CDR3 loop is CAWAKGQGADTQYF. CDR3 nucleotide sequence: TGTGCCTGGGCCAAGGGACAGGGGGCGGATACGCAGTATTTT.

This clonotype was seen at least ten times. CDR3 sequence (DNA): TGTGCCAGCAGTTACTCGACCTCAGGGAACACTGAAGCTTTCTTT. It codes for CASSYSTSGNTEAFF. The chain recombines TRBV6-2 or TRBV6-3 with TRBJ1-1, with D unresolved. This CDR3 region has 15 residues. V was trimmed by 0 bases and J by 1 base, leaving 9 bases between them. Germline assignment: CDR1 MNHEY and CDR2 SVGEGT.

This clonotype was recorded at least ten times. The V gene is TRBV6-1, the J gene TRBJ2-1; D perhaps matches TRBD2 (6 bases). The CDR3 sequence is 17 residues long. Germline CDR1 reads MNHNS; CDR2 reads SASEGT. Trimming left V 7 bases short and J 2 bases short, with 21 bases between. DNA of the CDR3: TGTGCCAGCATCAAAGGGGCCCGGGAGTCCGCCTACAATGAGCAGTTCTTC. Translating gives CASIKGARESAYNEQFF.

This clonotype was seen a handful of times. V gene TRBV28 combines with J gene TRBJ1-2; no firm D call. Germline CDR1 reads MDHEN; CDR2 reads SYDVKM. V shed 6 bases and J shed 8 bases, with 13 bases lying between them. This CDR3 comprises 12 residues. The CDR3 sequence is CASSRSGFGYTF. The CDR3 bases are TGTGCCAGCAGCCGATCCGGGTTCGGCTACACCTTC.

This clonotype has more than one count but fewer than ten. The chain combines TRBV3-1 with TRBJ2-7; D unresolved. Trimming took 4 bases from V and 6 from J, leaving 7 bases between them. This CDR3 is 11 amino acids long. Germline CDR1 is LGHDT and CDR2 is YNNKEL (reference sequence). The CDR3 DNA reads as TGTGCCAGCAGCCGCCGCAGCGAGCAGTACTTC. Encoded protein: CASSRRSEQYF.

Only a few counts were recorded for this clonotype. The chain uses TRBV6-1 and TRBJ2-2; a weak D match, TRBD1 (5 bases). CDR1 is MNHNS, CDR2 SASEGT, per germline. The CDR3 is 15 residues long. V lost 2 bases to trimming and J lost 4 bases, with 11 bases between them. The DNA of the CDR3 is TGTGCCAGCAGTGAACTGGGGCGCGCCACCGGGGAGCTGTTTTTT. Residues: CASSELGRATGELFF.